The sequence of this T cell receptor (beta chain) was determined in a study of regulatory T cells in long-lasting Graves disease. Time point: newly diagnosed GD, antithyroid drugs for less than 3 months. PBMCs provided the RNA from which the TCR library was made. The germline V gene has CDR1 MNHEY and CDR2 SVGEGT. CDR3 size: 16 residues. Trimming removed 10 bases from V and 1 base from J, with 22 bases in between. Assembly of TCR beta libraries relied on iRepertoire HTBI primers together with Arm-PCR of CDR3 regions. MiXCR, run by TCRdb on the multiplex PCR reads, gives a single entry per CDR3 protein. Here the sample spans 440,000 or so distinct CDR3 sequences, 14% to 15% being singletons. This clonotype has at least ten counts. The sample was also linked to a second study, of T cells in Graves' hyperthyroidism and ophthalmopathy.

This TCR came from a woman in her 30s with Graves disease. Sequences were derived from peripheral blood mononuclear cells (PBMCs), sampled at new diagnosis, from a patient treated with antithyroid drugs. This chain joins TRBV6-2 or TRBV6-3 and TRBJ2-5; D unresolved. The CDR3 nucleotides are TGTGCCACCCAACCCCCTAACGGAGACATCCAAGAGACCCAGTACTTC. Its translation is CATQPPNGDIQETQYF.